This note documents a single T cell receptor beta chain sequence. This clonotype is judged medium-sized (0.01 to 0.1%). The target of this receptor is not known. No base quality information exists; no much larger clone differs at one position. The data belong to a study of circulating CD8 cells and anti-PD-1 response in melanoma (dated by TCRdb to about 2020). In the study overall: Nivolumab was given to patients intravenously at 3 mg/kg every 2 weeks. The melanoma cohort had about 13 patients, seven of whom got anti-PD-1 as first-line therapy, while the other six had previously had targeted therapy or immunotherapy. Patients with complete or partial responses were classified as responders; those with stable or progressive disease (RECIST v1.1) as non-responders. The TCR repertoire analysis included roughly eleven melanoma patients, of whom 7 were non-responders and 4 were responders. In on-treatment samples, a biotinylated anti-human IgG4 antibody was used to detect PD-1.

Study-level results and caveats: Because of limited material, replicates were generally not included when the experiments were performed. The published TCR repertoire comparisons relied only on baseline and M1 samples from a small cohort that had few responders. Because tumor material could not be accessed, tumor reactivity was instead assessed with peptide assays on expanded sorted subsets. Between subsets, repertoires were largely private, with fewer than 7% of TRB clonotypes shared at M1, and the highest sharing was seen between DPOS and TIGIT. The DNEG repertoire was the most diverse; PD-1 and DPOS showed similar, higher clonality, and TIGIT repertoires were the least diverse. Both treatment-naive and previously treated patients were included in the cohort, and this mixing was noted by the authors as something that could influence results.

Instrument on record: NextSeq 500. TCR libraries were prepared from about 14 ng of total RNA with the QIAseq Immune Repertoire RNA Library Kit, Human TCR Panel. TCR libraries were sequenced on an Illumina NextSeq with a Mid Output V2 kit, using asymmetric 261x41 paired-end reads. Every TCR library was diluted down to approximately 4 nM, then pooled, denatured and loaded at 0.85 to 1 pM. The paper's processing steps were these. The QIAGEN GeneGlobe Data Analysis Center was used to process TCR FASTQ files, and downstream analysis was done in R 3.5.2. Clonality was computed as one minus Shannon entropy normalized by the log of the number of unique productive sequences. For each subset, Fisher exact tests at 5% FDR were used to find TRA or TRB clonotypes whose abundance differed between baseline and M1. Clonotypes with differential abundance were classified as emerging, expanding, contracting or non-expanding/contracting. Repertoire overlap between patients was measured with Morisita's overlap index. TCRdb reworked the public reads: Q25 trimming with fastp, MiXCR clone assembly, productive beta chains retained. Rows are combined by CDR3 protein, so each entry shows the most common genes and DNA. The V and J calls come from TCRdb's annotation, not from the publication. The table for this sample lists roughly 700 distinct CDR3 sequences; 9.6% of them were counted only once. The ten largest clones capture 65% to 70% of the sample.

The CDR3 runs 19 residues from the cysteine to the phenylalanine. Only the CDR3 portion is preserved as DNA: 57 bases, with reading frame beginning at the first base. Taken from the germline V gene, the CDR1 and CDR2 loops are SNHLY and FYNNEI. Trimming accounts for 2 bases at V and 7 bases at J, while the number of junction bases matched to no gene is 22. Using a BD FACSAria II cell sorter, four subsets defined by PD-1 and/or TIGIT were sorted from live CD3+CD8+TCRalphabeta+ cells. To characterize how relevant each subset is to anti-PD-1 therapy response, circulating CD8 T cells were sorted into four subsets based on PD-1 and TIGIT expression. Both TCR alpha and TCR beta chains were sequenced from each sorted CD8 T-cell subset. Peripheral blood was collected before the first anti-PD-1 injection, after two injections and after four injections. PBMCs were immediately isolated by Ficoll gradient centrifugation. Until use, PBMCs were stored frozen in liquid nitrogen in RPMI containing about 18% FCS and approximately 10% DMSO. After thawing, PBMCs were stained with a viability dye and with antibodies against CD3, CD8alpha, TCRalphabeta, PD-1 and TIGIT. Total RNA was extracted with the RNeasy Kit, and a RIN above 7 was reached by every sample.

Sequencing used CD8+ T cells from PBMCs, obtained at baseline or after one month of anti-PD-1 therapy (not recorded which). This sequence was found in a human donor with melanoma. The receptor chain draws on TRBV2 and TRBJ2-7; 8 central nucleotides agree with TRBD1. The DNA reads as follows: TGTGCCAGCAGTGAACTCGATGCTGAGGACAGACAGGGGTGGGAAGAGCAGTACTTC. Protein translation: CASSELDAEDRQGWEEQYF.